A single sample is the source of the 16 T cell receptor beta chains below, sequenced in a study of vaccination and CD4 T cells after COVID-19. The Oncomine TCR Beta short-read assay generated sequence data from the DNA of cultured CD4+ T cells. Using its own MiXCR run on the PCR reads, TCRdb lists one record per CDR3 protein. The data contain some 22,000 distinct CDR3 sequences, over 60% of them singletons. Treatment in this sample: roughly ten-day PBMC culture with coronavirus spike peptide pools or control peptides (ViraFEST assay). No antigen is known for these receptors. The input for sequencing was CD4+ T cells from blood, cultured in vitro, taken after SARS-CoV-2 vaccination. All receptors come from a human donor who received a COVID-19 vaccine.

The V gene is TRBV7-3, the J gene TRBJ2-5; D is unclear. CDR3 length: 15 residues. Germline assignment: CDR1 SGHTA and CDR2 FQGTGA. The V end lost 0 bases, the J end lost 5 bases, and 13 bases lay between the germline ends. The CDR3 DNA reads as TGTGCCAGCAGCTTAACCTGGGGTCGTTTTGAGACCCAGTACTTC. Amino acids: CASSLTWGRFETQYF.

V usage is TRBV30 and J usage is TRBJ1-5, with 8 positions matching TRBD1. The V gene's germline CDR1 is GTSNPN and CDR2 SVGIG (reference sequence). This CDR3 contains 14 residues. After removal of 3 bases from V and 7 bases from J, the junction contained 8 bases not matched to a gene. The chain's CDR3 is CAWSLGQGGQPQHF. Here the CDR3 DNA reads TGTGCCTGGAGCCTCGGACAGGGAGGCCAGCCCCAGCATTTT.

V and J are TRBV20-1 and TRBJ2-7; 14 bases fit TRBD2. The CDR3 totals 14 residues. Germline trimming cut 7 bases from V and 0 bases from J; bases unmatched to any gene: 2. Germline V CDR1 and CDR2: DFQATT, SNEGSKA (reference sequence). This chain's CDR3 is CSGTSGGPSYEQYF. The CDR3 DNA reads as TGCAGTGGGACTAGCGGGGGGCCCTCCTACGAGCAGTACTTC.

The V call is TRBV20-1, the J call TRBJ1-2; perhaps TRBD1 as D (5 bases). Trimming removed 2 bases from V and 6 bases from J, with 7 bases in between. The CDR3 is made up of 11 amino acids. CDR1 DFQATT and CDR2 SNEGSKA come from the germline V gene (reference sequence). As DNA, the CDR3 is TGCAGTGCTAGACGGGGGAATGGCTACACCTTC. Protein product: CSARRGNGYTF.

This clonotype was seen only a few times. J is TRBJ2-2 and V is TRBV2; TRBD2 aligns across 8 bases. Per germline, CDR1 SNHLY and CDR2 FYNNEI. The V and J ends lost 7 bases and 6 bases, in that order; junction bases with no gene match: 16. The CDR3 contains 17 residues. CDR3 coding DNA: TGTGCCAGCACTCCGGGCGGGGGGTATTCGACGGCCGGGGAGCTGTTTTTT. Translating it yields CASTPGGGYSTAGELFF.

The V and J genes are TRBV7-2 and TRBJ1-1; TRBD1 matches 8 bases. The CDR3 spans 17 residues. V was clipped by 3 bases and J by 4 bases; unmatched bases: 13. CDR1 and CDR2 (germline): SGHTA, FQGNSA. CDR3: CASSLWFNRGMLTEAFF. DNA of the CDR3: TGTGCCAGCAGCTTGTGGTTTAACAGGGGGATGCTCACTGAAGCTTTCTTT.

J is TRBJ2-7 and V is TRBV20-1; 7 bases are shared with TRBD1. The CDR3 contains 14 residues. With V trimmed by 3 bases and J by 2 bases, 7 bases remained unmatched. Per germline, CDR1 DFQATT and CDR2 SNEGSKA (reference sequence). The CDR3 here is CSASNRGLAYEQYF. DNA of the CDR3: TGCAGTGCTAGTAACAGGGGATTGGCCTACGAGCAGTACTTC.

V and J are TRBV6-5 and TRBJ1-2, with 9 bases matching TRBD1. Germline-derived CDR1 and CDR2 are MNHEY and SVGAGI. The CDR3 totals 16 residues. The J segment lost 4 bases and the V segment lost 2 bases, leaving 8 bases of the junction unmatched. The CDR3 reads CASSYPTGGASYGYTF. CDR3 DNA sequence: TGTGCCAGCAGTTACCCTACAGGGGGCGCGAGCTATGGCTACACCTTC.

This clonotype was found a few times. The CDR3 is CASSIWVGYPVGELFF. For the CDR3, the DNA is TGTGCCAGCAGTATATGGGTGGGGTATCCCGTCGGGGAGCTGTTTTTT. The chain is built from TRBV27 and TRBJ2-2; D unresolved. Trimming pared 5 bases from V and 7 bases from J, leaving 20 bases between. CDR3 length: 16 amino acids. From germline, CDR1 is MNHEY and CDR2 SMNVEV (reference sequence).

This clonotype was detected once. This chain uses TRBV12-3 or TRBV12-4 with TRBJ1-2, with D perhaps TRBD1 (6 bases). The CDR3 consists of 16 residues. The germline V and J ends were trimmed by 6 bases and 3 bases, with 20 bases remaining between them. DNA for the CDR3: TGTGCCAGCAGCCCCCACTCCTCAGGGGATCACTATGGCTACACCTTC. This translates into CASSPHSSGDHYGYTF.

The rearrangement uses TRBV20-1 and TRBJ1-6; D ambiguous. Germline-derived CDR1 and CDR2 are DFQATT and SNEGSKA (reference sequence). The V and J ends lost 3 bases and 8 bases respectively, with 11 bases between them. The CDR3 is 13 amino acids. The CDR3 loop is CSASSGRDSPLHF. CDR3 coding DNA: TGCAGTGCTAGTTCCGGGAGGGATTCACCCCTCCACTTT.

As for this clonotype: At one end, the junction sequence differs from germline, possibly due to a read error. The J gene is TRBJ2-7, the V gene TRBV20-1; 9 bases are shared with TRBD2. The CDR3 sequence is 15 residues long. Germline values: CDR1 DFQATT, CDR2 SNEGSKA (reference sequence). The CDR3 coding sequence is TGCAGTGCTAGAGTCCCGCGGGGGGGCTCCCACGAGCAGTACTTC. The encoded protein is CSARVPRGGSHEQYF.

This clonotype was seen once. The chain uses TRBV20-1 and TRBJ1-1; maybe TRBD1 (5 bases). Deletions cut 0 bases from V and 3 bases from J, with 11 bases between. The CDR3 runs to 14 residues. The germline gives CDR1 DFQATT, CDR2 SNEGSKA (reference sequence). The CDR3 sequence: CSAREGVWDTEAFF. CDR3 DNA: TGCAGTGCTAGAGAAGGGGTTTGGGACACTGAAGCTTTCTTT.

DNA of the CDR3: TGTGCCAGCAGCCAACAGGGGGCAGGGTTCGTTGGCTACACCTTC. Translated: CASSQQGAGFVGYTF. The genes are TRBV5-4 and TRBJ1-2, with 9 bases aligning to TRBD1. The length of the CDR3 is 15 residues. The ends lost 4 bases at V and 7 bases at J; junction bases unmatched: 11. CDR1 and CDR2 (germline): SGHNT, YYREEE (reference sequence).

V is TRBV27 and J is TRBJ1-1; a possible D gene is TRBD1 (6 bases). Trimming stripped 5 bases from V and 0 bases from J, with 16 bases between. Per germline, CDR1 MNHEY and CDR2 SMNVEV (reference sequence). The CDR3 consists of 16 residues. The DNA of the CDR3 is TGTGCCAGCAGTGAAGCGAGCGGGGGGCTGAACACTGAAGCTTTCTTT. Translation gives CASSEASGGLNTEAFF.

The CDR3 DNA reads TGCAGTGCTAGAGTAAGGAACCTTTGGGATTCACCCCTCCACTTT. It codes for CSARVRNLWDSPLHF. The gene calls are TRBV20-1 and TRBJ1-6; no firm D call. The CDR3 consists of 15 residues. Trimming left V 1 base short and J 8 bases short, with 15 bases between. CDR1 and CDR2 (germline): DFQATT, SNEGSKA (reference sequence).